This T cell receptor (beta chain) was obtained from a study of T cell responses to AZD1222 COVID-19 vaccine. This CDR3 region has 19 residues. CDR1 and CDR2 (germline): SGHRS, YFSETQ. With V trimmed by 0 bases and J by 4 bases, 16 bases remained unmatched. The data were produced by immunoSEQ multiplex PCR, yet TCRdb's version contains in-frame clones alone and is incomplete. Altogether 100,000 to 150,000 clones are present, roughly 88% being singletons, with the ten largest covering about 25%. The chain is built from TRBV5-1 and TRBJ1-2; 9 bases line up with TRBD1. The TCR was taken from an adult who received the AZD1222 COVID-19 vaccine. Sequenced here: peripheral blood, sampled 28 days after the second AZD1222 dose. CDR3 sequence reads: CASSLGPFGTGTLGYGYTF. In DNA, the CDR3 is TGCGCCAGCAGCTTGGGTCCCTTTGGGACAGGGACCCTAGGCTATGGCTACACCTTC.